This section outlines one TCR beta chain sequence together with its context. The antigen is unknown. The naive CD8 fraction comprised CD45RO-negative cells positively selected for CCR7 and excluded terminally differentiated effector memory CD45RA+ cells. The sample comes from a study of shared clonotypes between healthy human individuals. Study results and limitations: When compared with the clonotypes that were shared by all four sorted-subset donors, the non-shared clonotypes turned out to have lower generation probabilities. Sampling covered blood only; tissue repertoires likely differ.

This CDR3 spans 17 amino acids. Germline V gene sequence: CDR1 SNHLY, CDR2 FYNNEI. The germline V and J ends were trimmed by 2 bases and 0 bases, with 11 bases remaining between them. Authors' analysis steps: ImmunoSEQ output lacked quality scores and full-length reads, limiting matched filtering. Measured with immunoSEQ multiplex PCR; TCRdb has only the in-frame clones, and not every one. The V and J calls and clone size were taken over from that table, and D and trimming were inferred from the DNA. The sample holds approximately 840,000 clones; 90% to 98% are singletons and the top ten take approximately 0.2%.

The receptor was derived from a man between 25 and 39 years old in good health. This chain links TRBV2 with TRBJ2-6; D unresolved. Sequencing input: naive CD8+ T cells sorted from blood. The CDR3 DNA reads TGTGCCAGCAGTGAACTCCCGCAGAACTCTGGGGCCAACGTCCTGACTTTC. This encodes CASSELPQNSGANVLTF.